These 8 T cell receptor beta chains share one sample of origin, sequenced in a study of T cell repertoires in cytomegalovirus infection (dated by TCRdb to the late 2010s). Sequencing used an Illumina HiSeq 1500. The raw public data were reprocessed by TCRdb itself: fastp quality trimming at Q25, MiXCR clonotype calling, in-frame beta chains only. Identical CDR3 proteins give one entry, which carries the most common genes and DNA. The sample includes about 740,000 distinct CDR3 sequences, with roughly 36% observed a single time. Jointly, the top ten make up 2.5% to 3.5% of the sample. What was sequenced was PBMCs. Receptors originate from a human donor in good health (CMV status not recorded). Some clones in this sample may be carry-over from other donors' samples.

This chain connects TRBV25-1 to TRBJ1-3; D remains ambiguous. This CDR3 has 14 amino acids. V was pared by 8 bases and J by 0 bases, with 11 bases between. Germline CDR1 MGHDK, CDR2 SYGVNS. The CDR3 here is CASADSDSGNTIYF. The CDR3 DNA reads as TGTGCCAGCGCCGACTCGGACTCTGGAAACACCATATATTTT.

There are many counts of this clonotype. The V call is TRBV6-1, the J call TRBJ1-1; a weak D match, TRBD1 (5 bases). Germline lookup yields CDR1 MNHNS and CDR2 SASEGT. This CDR3 region has 13 residues. The V and J ends lost 7 bases and 3 bases respectively, with 12 bases between them. The CDR3 region is CASTRGSDTEAFF. CDR3 coding DNA: TGTGCCAGCACCCGGGGCTCGGACACTGAAGCTTTCTTT.

V gene TRBV2 combines with J gene TRBJ2-5, with D possibly being TRBD1 (5 bases). Trimming left V 10 bases short and J 9 bases short, with 15 bases between. The CDR3 extends over 11 amino acids. Germline lookup yields CDR1 SNHLY and CDR2 FYNNEI. DNA of the CDR3: TGTGCCATTCTCCAGCAGGGATCCCAGTACTTC. The encoded protein is CAILQQGSQYF.

This clonotype was detected only once. The chain links TRBV6-6 to TRBJ2-6; D is perhaps TRBD1 (6 bases). The V gene's germline CDR1 is MNHNY and CDR2 SVGAGI (reference sequence). The V end lost 2 bases, the J end lost 0 bases, and 14 bases lay between the germline ends. The CDR3 contains 18 residues. As DNA, the CDR3 is TGTGCCAGCAGTTACGGGGGCTCTCCCTACTCTGGGGCCAACGTCCTGACTTTC. Its translation is CASSYGGSPYSGANVLTF.

In its sample, this clonotype was seen many times. The chain couples TRBV28 to TRBJ2-7; TRBD1 aligns across 7 bases. With 3 bases clipped from V and 3 bases from J, the junction kept 5 bases outside the gene matches. The CDR3 has 14 residues. Germline loops: CDR1 MDHEN, CDR2 SYDVKM. CDR3 in DNA: TGTGCCAGCAGTTTTTGGGACAGACACTACGAGCAGTACTTC. Amino acids: CASSFWDRHYEQYF.

This rearrangement joins TRBV7-4 to TRBJ2-1; D is possibly TRBD2 (7 bases). The CDR3 has 16 residues. V lost 1 base and J lost 2, with 12 bases in between. Looked up from germline, CDR1 is SGHVT and CDR2 is SQSDAQ. This chain's CDR3 is CASSLEGGGTYNEQFF. The CDR3 DNA reads TGTGCCAGCAGCTTAGAGGGGGGGGGAACCTACAATGAGCAGTTCTTC.

This clonotype was seen only once. The V gene is TRBV18, the J gene TRBJ2-7; 8 bases are a match to TRBD1. Germline CDR1 reads KGHSH; CDR2 reads LQKENI. The junction had 6 bases not matched to a gene; V was cut back by 3 bases and J by 2 bases. The CDR3 length is 15 residues. The CDR3 DNA sequence: TGTGCCAGCTCACCTAGGGACAGGACCCCCTACGAGCAGTACTTC. The encoded protein is CASSPRDRTPYEQYF.

This chain uses TRBV6-1 with TRBJ1-5, with D perhaps TRBD1 (5 bases). The V end was cut by 5 bases, the J end by 4 bases, with 18 bases between. This CDR3 spans 16 amino acids. Germline CDR1 and CDR2: MNHNS and SASEGT. CDR3 loop: CASSNQPVTANQPQHF. In DNA form, the CDR3 reads TGTGCCAGCAGTAATCAACCGGTGACAGCAAATCAGCCCCAGCATTTT.